Shown below are 20 T cell receptor beta chains from a single sample sequenced in a study of untreated major depressive disorder. These receptors lack a known antigen. General study findings and limits: Compared with controls, depressed patients showed more TRBV05-01 (Vbeta 5.1) usage in CD4+ T cells.

Sequenced by immunoSEQ multiplex PCR; TCRdb stores in-frame clones only, minus some. The sample consists of approximately 13,000 clones, 92% of them appearing once. Sequenced: CD4+ T cells from PBMCs. The receptors were sampled from a man under 40 with major depressive disorder.

The chain is built from TRBV7-3 and TRBJ2-1; 8 bases agree with TRBD2. The CDR3 length is 16 residues. Germline V CDR1 and CDR2: SGHTA, FQGTGA. Trimming removed 1 base from V and 8 bases from J; junction bases left unmatched: 10. The CDR3: CASSLMAAGGRHEQFF. As DNA, the CDR3 is TGTGCCAGCAGCTTAATGGCTGCGGGGGGTAGGCATGAGCAGTTCTTC.

This chain links TRBV6-5 with TRBJ2-1; the match to TRBD2 covers 7 bases. The CDR3 is 14 amino acids. Germline V gene data show CDR1 as MNHEY and CDR2 as SVGAGI. Unmatched junction bases numbered 5, after V lost 2 bases and J lost 7 bases. The DNA of the CDR3 is TGTGCCAGCAGTTACGGAGCGGGGTTAAATGAGCAGTTCTTC. As protein: CASSYGAGLNEQFF.

The chain links TRBV4-1 to TRBJ1-5, with no clear D. The CDR3 extends over 13 amino acids. Germline V lookup: CDR1 MGHRA, CDR2 YSYEKL. Trimming took 2 bases from V and 0 from J, leaving 2 bases between them. The chain's CDR3 is CASSQTSNQPQHF. In DNA form, the CDR3 reads TGCGCCAGCAGCCAAACTAGCAATCAGCCCCAGCATTTT.

The chain joins TRBV6-1 to TRBJ1-1; tentatively, D is TRBD1 (5 bases). Per germline, CDR1 MNHNS and CDR2 SASEGT. CDR3 length: 12 residues. Between the trimmed V and J ends, which lost 5 bases and 6 bases, there was a span of 10 bases. The DNA of the CDR3 is TGTGCCAGCAGTAGAGGGGACGCTGAAGCTTTCTTT. Amino acid sequence: CASSRGDAEAFF.

This chain connects TRBV28 to TRBJ2-4, with D possibly being TRBD1 (6 bases). The CDR3 totals 16 residues. The germline V gene encodes CDR1 MDHEN and CDR2 SYDVKM. Trimming stripped 6 bases from V and 0 bases from J, with 15 bases between. The CDR3: CASRTGQNLAKNIQYF. The CDR3 coding sequence is TGTGCCAGCAGAACTGGACAGAACTTAGCCAAAAACATTCAGTACTTC.

The chain uses TRBV29-1 and TRBJ1-2; 7 bases map to TRBD1. V shed 5 bases and J 0 bases; nucleotides not matched to a gene: 12. Germline loops: CDR1 SQVTM, CDR2 ANQGSEA. This CDR3 contains 16 residues. CDR3 region: CSVHTGVGTSNYGYTF. In DNA form, the CDR3 reads TGCAGCGTTCACACAGGGGTCGGGACTTCTAACTATGGCTACACCTTC.

The chain couples TRBV9 to TRBJ1-1; tentatively, D is TRBD1 (6 bases). CDR1 and CDR2 (germline): SGDLS, YYNGEE. The CDR3 is 14 residues long. Deletions cut 3 bases from V and 0 bases from J, with 9 bases between. In DNA, the CDR3 is TGTGCCAGCAGCGCCGACAGGTTGAACACTGAAGCTTTCTTT. It specifies CASSADRLNTEAFF.

The V gene is TRBV5-1, the J gene TRBJ1-1, with D tentatively TRBD1 (6 bases). There are 14 residues in the CDR3. Looked up from germline, CDR1 is SGHRS and CDR2 is YFSETQ. The V end lost 1 base, the J end lost 3 bases, and 10 bases lay between the germline ends. The DNA for the CDR3 is TGCGCCAGCAGCTTGTCGGACAGCTACACTGAAGCTTTCTTT. This sequence encodes CASSLSDSYTEAFF. Full variable domain (missing parts from reference TRBV5-1 and TRBJ1-1): KAGVTQTPRYLIKTRGQQVTLSCSPISGHRSVSWYQQTPGQGLQFLFEYFSETQRNKGNFPGRFSGRQFSNSRSEMNVSTLELGDSALYLCASSLSDSYTEAFFGQGTRLTVV.

The chain links TRBV5-1 to TRBJ2-5, with D unclear. In germline, CDR1 is SGHRS, CDR2 YFSETQ. The CDR3 consists of 11 residues. Trimming pared 0 bases from V and 3 bases from J, leaving 0 bases between. The CDR3 sequence: CASSLEETQYF. The CDR3 nucleotides read TGCGCCAGCAGCTTGGAAGAGACCCAGTACTTC. Drawing the rest from reference TRBV5-1 and TRBJ2-5, the complete variable domain is KAGVTQTPRYLIKTRGQQVTLSCSPISGHRSVSWYQQTPGQGLQFLFEYFSETQRNKGNFPGRFSGRQFSNSRSEMNVSTLELGDSALYLCASSLEETQYFGPGTRLLVL.

The CDR3 loop is CASSNQRDRSTGGYTF. The DNA for the CDR3 is TGTGCCAGCAGCAATCAAAGGGACAGATCGACAGGTGGCTACACCTTC. The rearrangement links TRBV7-9 to TRBJ1-2, with TRBD1 matching 7 bases. There are 16 residues in the CDR3. Germline V gives CDR1 SEHNR, CDR2 FQNEAQ (reference sequence). The junction had 16 bases not matched to a gene; V was cut back by 5 bases and J by 7 bases.

The chain links TRBV5-5 to TRBJ1-2; D is uncertain. CDR1 SGHKS and CDR2 YYEKEE come from the germline V gene (reference sequence). Trimming left V 4 bases short and J 4 bases short, with 14 bases between. This CDR3 contains 14 residues. The CDR3: CASSKDYSGYGYTF. The CDR3 DNA follows: TGTGCCAGCAGCAAAGACTATTCGGGCTATGGCTACACCTTC.

V usage is TRBV5-5 and J usage is TRBJ1-2; D gene uncertain. Germline-derived CDR1 and CDR2 are SGHKS and YYEKEE (reference sequence). This CDR3 is 13 amino acids long. V lost 2 bases and J lost 2, with 7 bases in between. CDR3 loop: CASSLVGNYGYTF. The DNA of the CDR3 is TGTGCCAGCAGCTTAGTGGGAAACTATGGCTACACCTTC.

This chain connects TRBV14 to TRBJ1-6; D is undetermined. CDR3 length equals 15 residues. With 0 bases removed from V and 6 bases from J, the gap between germline ends came to 9 bases. CDR1 SGHDN and CDR2 FVKESK come from the germline V gene. The DNA for the CDR3 is TGTGCCAGCAGCCAAGATATACTGATTAATTCACCCCTCCACTTT. This gives the protein CASSQDILINSPLHF.

The J gene is TRBJ2-1, the V gene TRBV4-2; D is possibly TRBD1 or TRBD2 (6 bases each). V gave up 2 bases and J gave up 2 bases, with 13 bases separating them. The CDR3 spans 16 residues. In germline, CDR1 is LGHNA, CDR2 YNFKEQ. The CDR3 coding sequence is TGTGCCAGCAGCCAAAAGTGGGGGGCCCCCTACAATGAGCAGTTCTTC. It translates to CASSQKWGAPYNEQFF.

This rearrangement joins TRBV20-1 to TRBJ1-1; D is unresolved. This CDR3 region has 11 residues. The V and J ends lost 7 bases and 0 bases respectively, with 6 bases between them. Germline V gene sequence: CDR1 DFQATT, CDR2 SNEGSKA (reference sequence). The CDR3 nucleotides read TGCAGTGTCGAGGTGAACACTGAAGCTTTCTTT. Translated: CSVEVNTEAFF.

The rearrangement joins TRBV25-1 to TRBJ2-5; possible D gene TRBD2, 5 bases. The CDR3 sequence is 16 residues long. Deletions cut 5 bases from V and 7 bases from J, with 23 bases between. From germline, CDR1 is MGHDK and CDR2 SYGVNS. The CDR3 loop is CASSPPGIGPIGTQYF. The CDR3 DNA is TGTGCCAGCAGTCCCCCCGGGATAGGACCCATCGGGACCCAGTACTTC.

V usage is TRBV7-9 and J usage is TRBJ2-1, with D perhaps matching TRBD1 (5 bases). CDR3 size: 14 residues. Germline V gene sequence: CDR1 SEHNR, CDR2 FQNEAQ (reference sequence). Trimming shortened V by 6 bases and J by 8 bases, and 17 bases separated the two germline ends. The DNA of the CDR3 is TGTGCCAGCAGACGTGACAGAGCGCAAGATGAGCAGTTCTTC. It is translated as CASRRDRAQDEQFF.

J is TRBJ1-6 and V is TRBV19; tentative D call: TRBD1 (6 bases). The length of the CDR3 is 14 residues. Germline lookup yields CDR1 LNHDA and CDR2 SQIVND (reference sequence). The V and J ends lost 4 bases and 6 bases respectively, with 10 bases between them. CDR3 residues: CASSTRQVNSPLHF. For the CDR3, the DNA is TGTGCCAGTAGTACCCGACAGGTTAATTCACCCCTCCACTTT.

V usage is TRBV5-4 and J usage is TRBJ1-2; D is perhaps TRBD1 (6 bases). The germline V gene encodes CDR1 SGHNT and CDR2 YYREEE (reference sequence). The CDR3 length is 12 residues. Between the trimmed V and J ends, which lost 1 base and 9 bases, there was a span of 10 bases. The CDR3 sequence is CASSLSTGSYTF. The CDR3 nucleotides read TGTGCCAGCAGCTTGTCGACAGGTAGCTACACCTTC.

This clone was observed a handful of times. The gene calls are TRBV7-2 and TRBJ1-5; D not certain. The V gene lost 4 bases and the J gene lost 4 bases, with 8 bases spanning the gap. The CDR3 runs 13 residues. The germline V gene encodes CDR1 SGHTA and CDR2 FQGNSA. The CDR3: CASSSSWNQPQHF. The CDR3 DNA follows: TGTGCCAGCAGCTCGTCCTGGAATCAGCCCCAGCATTTT.